This TCR beta chain is from a study of cytomegalovirus exposure and HLA in healthy donors. Study-wide results and limits: In vitro confirmation showed a few CMV-associated chains to be CMV antigen specific. CMV serostatus was the sole immune exposure data available. Per published accounts, TCR beta sequences correctly predicted the HLA-A and HLA-B alleles of most subjects. As a later analysis revealed, most CMV-associated TCR beta chains appeared HLA-restricted.

To note about this clone: Its target is not known.

V gave up 10 bases and J gave up 6 bases, with 14 bases separating them. The CDR3 is 12 residues long. Germline V gene sequence: CDR1 MNHEY, CDR2 SMNVEV (reference sequence). The PCR ran on 60 Vbeta and 13 Jbeta primers. Repertoires were generated with immunoSEQ multiplex PCR, while TCRdb's copy carries only in-frame clones and drops some. In the table there are some 170,000 clones, roughly 79% of which are singletons. This chain uses TRBV27 with TRBJ2-3; D remains ambiguous. Sequenced sample: PBMCs. The clonotype comes from a woman in her fifties or sixties in good health and CMV-seronegative. The CDR3 DNA sequence: TGTGCCACACCCCTGAGAAACGATACGCAGTATTTT. Translating it yields CATPLRNDTQYF.